This T cell receptor beta chain was obtained from a study of tissue T cells after allogeneic stem cell transplantation. Per germline, CDR1 LGHNA and CDR2 YSLEER. The V gene end was trimmed by 3 bases and the J gene end by 8 bases; junction bases not matched to a gene: 1. The CDR3 is 15 amino acids. Repertoires were generated with immunoSEQ multiplex PCR, while TCRdb's copy carries only in-frame clones and drops some. The data hold over a thousand clones, with roughly 72% observed a single time. The rearrangement joins TRBV4-3 to TRBJ2-1, with 16 bases identical to TRBD2. The sequencing here drew on spleen tissue, taken at autopsy. This sequence was found in a male patient of 60 years or more with steroid-refractory graft-versus-host disease after an allogeneic stem cell transplant. The T cells may come from the graft donor. The CDR3 DNA reads TGCGCCAGCAGCCAGGGACTAGCGGGGGGGGATGAGCAGTTCTTC. It translates to CASSQGLAGGDEQFF.